This T cell receptor beta chain was sequenced for a study of follicular helper T cells after annual influenza vaccination. Turning to the study itself: Some donors were sampled over the 2013-2014, 2014-2015 and 2015-2016 vaccinations. General observations from the study: Day 7 ICOS+CD38+ clones later appeared mostly in ICOS-CD38- cTfh.

TCRB was sequenced at Survey level resolution. The method was immunoSEQ multiplex PCR; TCRdb's version includes in-frame clones alone and lacks a portion of them. There are about 13,000 clones in the sample; about 83% occur only once, and around 0.3% lies in the top ten. The CDR3 runs to 15 residues. Germline assignment: CDR1 SGHAT and CDR2 FQNNGV. Trimming removed 2 bases from V and 8 bases from J; junction bases left unmatched: 6. On this clone itself: Its cognate antigen is unknown.

Time point given: 2014-2015 season, pre-vaccination. Community-dwelling subjects without influenza vaccination in the prior 6 months were enrolled. Here the sequenced sample was CXCR5- memory CD4+ T cells sorted from blood, taken on the day of influenza vaccination. The clonotype comes from an adult who received the influenza vaccine. J is TRBJ2-1 and V is TRBV11-2, with 10 bases that match TRBD2. The DNA for the CDR3 is TGTGCCAGCAGCTTATCTAGCGGGGGTAGCGATGAGCAGTTCTTC. Its translation: CASSLSSGGSDEQFF.